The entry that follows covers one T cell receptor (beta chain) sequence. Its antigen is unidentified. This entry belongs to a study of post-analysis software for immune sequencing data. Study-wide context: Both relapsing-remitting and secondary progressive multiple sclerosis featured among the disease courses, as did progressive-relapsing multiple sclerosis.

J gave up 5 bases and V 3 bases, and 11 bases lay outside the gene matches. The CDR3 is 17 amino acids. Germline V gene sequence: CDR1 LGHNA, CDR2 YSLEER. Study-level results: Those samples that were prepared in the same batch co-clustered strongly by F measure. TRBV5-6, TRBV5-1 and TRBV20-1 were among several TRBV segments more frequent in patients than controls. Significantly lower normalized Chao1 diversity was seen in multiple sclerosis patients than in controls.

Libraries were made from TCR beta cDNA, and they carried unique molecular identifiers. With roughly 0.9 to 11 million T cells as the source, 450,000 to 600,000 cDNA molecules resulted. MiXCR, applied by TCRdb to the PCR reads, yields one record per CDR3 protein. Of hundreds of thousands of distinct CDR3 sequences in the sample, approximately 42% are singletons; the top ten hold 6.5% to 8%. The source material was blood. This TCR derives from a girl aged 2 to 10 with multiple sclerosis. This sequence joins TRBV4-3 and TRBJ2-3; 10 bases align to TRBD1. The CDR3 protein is CASSQTGTGAAVDTQYF. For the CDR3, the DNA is TGCGCCAGCAGCCAGACCGGGACAGGGGCCGCGGTAGATACGCAGTATTTT.